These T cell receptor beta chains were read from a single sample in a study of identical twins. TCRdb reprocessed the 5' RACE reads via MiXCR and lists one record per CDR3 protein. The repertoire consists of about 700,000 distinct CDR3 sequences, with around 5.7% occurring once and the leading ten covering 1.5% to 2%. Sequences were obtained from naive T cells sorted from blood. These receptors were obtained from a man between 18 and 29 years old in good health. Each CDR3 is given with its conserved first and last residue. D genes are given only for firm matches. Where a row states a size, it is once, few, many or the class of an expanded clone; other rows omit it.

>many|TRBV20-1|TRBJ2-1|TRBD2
TGCAGTGCTAGAGACCTGGGGACTAGCGCCTACAATGAGCAGTTCTTC
CSARDLGTSAYNEQFF
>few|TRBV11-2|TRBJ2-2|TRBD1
TGTGCCAGCAGCGCTCTGAGTAGGGGGCTTGACACCGGGGAGCTGTTTTTT
CASSALSRGLDTGELFF
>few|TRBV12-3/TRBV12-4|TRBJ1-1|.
TGTGCCAGCAGTCGACAGGCTCGAATAACTGAAGCTTTCTTT
CASSRQARITEAFF
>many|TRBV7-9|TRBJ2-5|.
TGTGCCAGCAGCCCCCACAGGGTTGGCCAAGAGACCCAGTACTTC
CASSPHRVGQETQYF
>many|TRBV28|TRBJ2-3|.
TGTGCCAGCAGTACCGTCGGAGCGGATACGCAGTATTTT
CASSTVGADTQYF
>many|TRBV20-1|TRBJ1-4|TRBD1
TGCAGTGCCGTAGGGACAGGTGAAAAACTGTTTTTT
CSAVGTGEKLFF
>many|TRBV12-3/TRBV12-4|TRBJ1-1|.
TGTGCCAGCAGCTGGACAGCCCAAGGGAACACTGAAGCTTTCTTT
CASSWTAQGNTEAFF
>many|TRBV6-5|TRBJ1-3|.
TGTGCCAGCAGTTACGTTGCAGGGACTGGAAACACCATATATTTT
CASSYVAGTGNTIYF
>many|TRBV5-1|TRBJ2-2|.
TGCGCCAGCAGCCTCCGGACGGATCACACCGGGGAGCTGTTTTTT
CASSLRTDHTGELFF
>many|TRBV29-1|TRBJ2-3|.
TGCAGCGTCGGACTCCTATTGAGAGATACGCAGTATTTT
CSVGLLLRDTQYF
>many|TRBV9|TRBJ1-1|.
TGTGCCAGCAGCGTACATCTGGGGGCGAACACTGAAGCTTTCTTT
CASSVHLGANTEAFF
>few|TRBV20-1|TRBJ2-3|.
TGCAGTGCTAAGGGAAGGCCTGCCGGTCCCACAGATACGCAGTATTTT
CSAKGRPAGPTDTQYF
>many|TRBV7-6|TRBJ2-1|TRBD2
TGTGCCAGCAGCCCATGGACTAGCGGGACCGACAATGAGCAGTTCTTC
CASSPWTSGTDNEQFF
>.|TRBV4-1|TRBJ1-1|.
TGCGCCAGCAGCCGACCTCGGGCAGTTGAAGCTTTCTTT
CASSRPRAVEAFF
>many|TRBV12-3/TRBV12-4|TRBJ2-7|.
TGTGCCAGCGGGAGTCTCATCTACGAGCAGTACTTC
CASGSLIYEQYF
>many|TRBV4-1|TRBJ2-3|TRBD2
TGCGCCAGCAGCCAAGAGCGGACTAGCGGGAGGGATGGCACAGATACGCAGTATTTT
CASSQERTSGRDGTDTQYF
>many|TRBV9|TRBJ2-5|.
TGTGCCAGCAGCGTAGGAAGGGGCCAAGAGACCCAGTACTTC
CASSVGRGQETQYF
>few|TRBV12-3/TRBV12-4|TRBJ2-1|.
TGTGCCAGCAGACCCGGGTCCCCCTACAATGAGCAGTTCTTC
CASRPGSPYNEQFF
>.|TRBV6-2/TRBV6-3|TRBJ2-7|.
TGTGCCAGCACCCCGACAGGACCCTCCTACGAGCAGTACTTC
CASTPTGPSYEQYF
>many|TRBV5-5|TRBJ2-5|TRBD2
TGTGCCAGCAGCTTGGGGACTAGCGGGAGGGCCCAAGAGACCCAGTACTTC
CASSLGTSGRAQETQYF
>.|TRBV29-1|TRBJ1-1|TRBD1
TGCAGCGTTGGTGGCACGGGACAGGGGTCGACTGAAGCTTTCTTT
CSVGGTGQGSTEAFF
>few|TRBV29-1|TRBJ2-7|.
TGCAGCGTCCAGTCACGGGTCTACGAGCAGTACTTC
CSVQSRVYEQYF
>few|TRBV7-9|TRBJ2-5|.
TGTGCCAGCAGCTTAGGAACAGGGCTGTACCAAGAGACCCAGTACTTC
CASSLGTGLYQETQYF
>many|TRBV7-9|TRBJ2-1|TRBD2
TGTGCCAGCAGCGGGCATCGGAGCGGGAGTAACGATGAGCAGTTCTTC
CASSGHRSGSNDEQFF
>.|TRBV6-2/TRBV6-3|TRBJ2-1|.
TGTGCCAGCAGTTACTCGAACCTTAGGACCTACAATGAGCAGTTCTTC
CASSYSNLRTYNEQFF
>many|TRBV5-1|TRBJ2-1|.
TGCGCCAGCAGCGCAGATACAGGGCCTCACAATGAGCAGTTCTTC
CASSADTGPHNEQFF
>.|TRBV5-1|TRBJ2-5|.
TGCGCCAGCAGCACCCCTAGCATGGGAGAGACCCAGTACTTC
CASSTPSMGETQYF